This TCR beta chain derives from a study of cytomegalovirus exposure and HLA in healthy donors. The PCR made use of 60 Vbeta and 13 Jbeta primers. TCRdb's copy holds only in-frame clones and misses some; the assay was immunoSEQ multiplex PCR. Among about 160,000 clones, 85% were seen once, and the ten largest hold 1%. CDR3 length: 14 residues. The germline gives CDR1 SEHNR, CDR2 FQNEAQ (reference sequence). V lost 3 bases to trimming and J lost 5 bases, with 14 bases between them. The chain combines TRBV7-9 with TRBJ2-7; D might be TRBD1 (5 bases). The sequenced material came from PBMCs. The sequence came from a boy aged 2 to 9 in good health and CMV-seronegative. CDR3 loop: CASSLEQGIDEQYF. Written as DNA, the CDR3 is TGTGCCAGCAGCTTGGAGCAGGGAATCGACGAGCAGTACTTC.